Listed here is a single TCR beta chain. Recruitment covered roughly 22 US areas and drew participants whose ages spanned about 18 to 100 years. This sample stems from a study of blood T cell repertoires in COVID-19. In the study's own analysis: It was from reference gene primer amplification that nucleated cell counts were estimated. Method: immunoSEQ multiplex PCR; TCRdb's copy keeps in-frame clones and lacks some. The V and J calls and clone size come from that table; D and trimming were worked out from the DNA. The sample lists 140,000 or so clones; about 80% were seen once. V shed 0 bases and J shed 5 bases, with 11 bases lying between them. Per germline, CDR1 LGHDT and CDR2 YNNKEL (reference sequence). The CDR3 consists of 14 residues.

This TCR was recovered from a man between 45 and 60 years old who had recovered from COVID-19. The material sequenced was PBMCs or T cells enriched from blood (not recorded which). The rearrangement links TRBV3-1 (or the pseudogene TRBV3-2) to TRBJ2-7; TRBD1 might be the D (6 bases). CDR3 coding DNA: TGTGCCAGCAGCCAAGACCCAGGGGCTGACGAGCAGTACTTC. It specifies CASSQDPGADEQYF.